This T cell receptor (beta chain) stems from a study of post-analysis software for immune sequencing data. Study-level background: The patients showed relapsing-remitting, secondary progressive and progressive-relapsing multiple sclerosis courses. The study's findings and limits: By F measure, strong co-clustering occurred among samples prepared in the same batch. Patients showed TRBV5-6, TRBV5-1 and TRBV20-1 among a handful of TRBV segments more frequent than in controls. Significantly lower normalized Chao1 diversity was seen in multiple sclerosis patients than in controls.

V gave up 4 bases and J gave up 1 base; unmatched junction bases: 9. Germline CDR1 is SGDLS and CDR2 is YYNGEE. The CDR3 has 16 amino acids. As regards this clonotype: Its antigen is undetermined.

Libraries were made from TCR beta cDNA, and they carried unique molecular identifiers. Input of roughly 0.9 to 11 million T cells yielded around 500,000 cDNA molecules. MiXCR, applied by TCRdb to the PCR reads, yields one record per CDR3 protein. There are hundreds of thousands of distinct CDR3 sequences in the sample; roughly 30% occur only once, and 0.56% lies in the top ten. The chain recombines TRBV9 with TRBJ1-2; 8 bases are a match to TRBD1. Sequenced sample: blood. This TCR was sampled from a girl between 10 and 17 years old with multiple sclerosis. CDR3 amino acids: CASSSRTGRFNYGYTF. In DNA form, the CDR3 reads TGTGCCAGCAGCTCGAGGACAGGGAGGTTTAACTATGGCTACACCTTC.